One sample yielded the 5 T cell receptor beta chains listed below, sequenced in a study of T cell responses to AZD1222 COVID-19 vaccine. TCRdb's copy holds only in-frame clones and misses some; the assay was immunoSEQ multiplex PCR. The sample contains around 20,000 clones, roughly four fifths of which appear only once. The source was peripheral blood, collected 28 days after the second AZD1222 dose. The receptors derive from an adult who received the AZD1222 COVID-19 vaccine.

The rearrangement joins TRBV30 to TRBJ1-2; no clear D gene. Germline lookup yields CDR1 GTSNPN and CDR2 SVGIG (reference sequence). The CDR3 consists of 14 residues. V was pared by 8 bases and J by 4 bases, with 20 bases between. This CDR3 reads CASSRYGSAYGYTF. The CDR3 DNA follows: TGTGCCAGTAGCCGGTACGGTTCAGCCTATGGCTACACCTTC.

The genes are TRBV24-1 and TRBJ1-5, with 9 bases fitting TRBD1. Losses at the gene ends were 6 bases for V and 2 bases for J; bases not matched to a gene: 10. CDR1 and CDR2 (germline): KGHDR, SFDVKD. CDR3 size: 17 residues. The CDR3 bases are TGTGCCACCAGTAAACAGGGGGCACGTTTTGGCAATCAGCCCCAGCATTTT. Amino acid sequence: CATSKQGARFGNQPQHF.

V and J are TRBV2 and TRBJ1-3; D remains unclear. The CDR3 sequence is 12 residues long. The V gene's germline CDR1 is SNHLY and CDR2 FYNNEI. Trimming cost V 5 bases and J 2 bases, with 4 bases left between them. DNA for the CDR3: TGTGCCAGCAGTTTGACTGGAAACACCATATATTTT. This sequence encodes CASSLTGNTIYF.

V is TRBV15 and J is TRBJ1-1; D remains unclear. The ends were cut back, 4 bases at V and 11 bases at J, with 17 bases in the middle. Germline V gene sequence: CDR1 LNHNV, CDR2 YYDKDF (reference sequence). The CDR3 loop spans 13 amino acids. This CDR3 is CATSNNLGSLAFF. In DNA form, the CDR3 reads TGTGCCACCAGCAACAACCTCGGAAGTTTGGCTTTCTTT.

This chain uses TRBV20-1 with TRBJ2-3; 14 bases match TRBD2. The germline V gene has CDR1 DFQATT and CDR2 SNEGSKA (reference sequence). The CDR3 loop spans 20 amino acids. V shed 3 bases and J 4 bases; nucleotides not matched to a gene: 18. The CDR3 sequence: CSASPLAGLAGEPRPDTQYF. In DNA form, the CDR3 reads TGCAGTGCTAGTCCCCTCGCGGGACTAGCGGGAGAGCCTAGACCAGATACGCAGTATTTT.